The present T cell receptor beta chain was sequenced within a study of blood T cell repertoires in COVID-19. Study-wide background: Acute and convalescent COVID-19 samples came from the United States, Italy and Spain. T cells, B-cell-depleted T cells, or PBMCs provided the cDNA or gDNA that served as material.

J gave up 6 bases and V 3 bases, and 9 bases lay outside the gene matches. CDR3 length equals 16 residues. Germline V CDR1 and CDR2: LNHDA, SQIVND (reference sequence). In the authors' workflow: Estimation of nucleated cell counts relied on the amplification of reference gene primers. Generated by immunoSEQ multiplex PCR, the TCRdb table keeps only in-frame clones and is missing some. V, J and clone size were drawn from that table, and D and trimming were deduced from the DNA. The sample yields approximately 150,000 clones, roughly nine tenths seen once. Specimen: peripheral blood. The chain employs TRBV19 and TRBJ2-1, with 9 nucleotides matching TRBD2. The receptor was isolated from a woman aged 70-85 years with acute or convalescent COVID-19. CDR3 residues: CASSIGAGGPFNEQFF. In nucleotides, the CDR3 is TGTGCCAGTAGTATCGGTGCGGGAGGGCCTTTCAATGAGCAGTTCTTC.